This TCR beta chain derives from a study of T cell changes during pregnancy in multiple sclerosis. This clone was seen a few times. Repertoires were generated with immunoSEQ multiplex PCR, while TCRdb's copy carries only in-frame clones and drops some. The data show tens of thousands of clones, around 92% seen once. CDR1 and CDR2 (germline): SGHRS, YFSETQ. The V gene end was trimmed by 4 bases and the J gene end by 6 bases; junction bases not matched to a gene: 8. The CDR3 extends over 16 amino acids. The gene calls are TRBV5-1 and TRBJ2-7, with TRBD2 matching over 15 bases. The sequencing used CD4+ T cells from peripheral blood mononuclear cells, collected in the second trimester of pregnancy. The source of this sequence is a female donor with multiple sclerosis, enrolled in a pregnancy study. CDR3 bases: TGCGCCAGCAGCCCCCCGGGACTAGCGGGAGGAGGCGAGCAGTACTTC. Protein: CASSPPGLAGGGEQYF.